This T cell receptor (beta chain) was identified in a study of T cell responses to AZD1222 COVID-19 vaccine. Regarding the study as a whole: Nearly half of spike-specific TCRs reportedly go after variant regions that carry no mutations. White British people made up most donors, females outnumbered males, and clonal diversity was possibly underestimated. Only a handful of people who got AZD1222 tested seropositive at baseline.

On this clone itself: Its antigen remains unknown.

In germline, CDR1 is LGHNA, CDR2 YNFKEQ. V lost 3 bases to trimming and J lost 3 bases, with 9 bases between them. CDR3 length equals 14 residues. Assay: immunoSEQ multiplex PCR; the TCRdb copy retains only in-frame clones and omits some. The sample consists of around 180,000 clones, around 89% of them appearing once. The receptor's source is an adult in good health. The rearrangement joins TRBV4-2 to TRBJ1-5, with D tentatively TRBD1 (5 bases). Sequences were derived from peripheral blood, sampled on day 0 of AZD1222 vaccination. CDR3 in amino acids: CASSHTGYNQPQHF. The CDR3 coding sequence is TGTGCCAGCAGCCACACAGGCTACAATCAGCCCCAGCATTTT.